A single sample gave rise to the 17 T cell receptor beta chains below, sequenced in a study of blood T cell repertoires in COVID-19. Profiling relied on immunoSEQ multiplex PCR, and the TCRdb table lists in-frame clones only, not all of them. The sample consists of roughly 330,000 clones, around 90% of them appearing once. The sequencing sample was made of peripheral blood. These receptors all stem from a young man with COVID-19, enrolled during active disease.

The chain combines TRBV18 with TRBJ2-6, with 9 positions matching TRBD1. The CDR3 has 17 amino acids. The germline V gene has CDR1 KGHSH and CDR2 LQKENI. The V segment lost 3 bases and the J segment 2 bases; nucleotides outside the gene matches: 5. The CDR3 reads CASSPTGGIAGANVLTF. CDR3 nucleotides: TGTGCCAGCTCACCGACAGGGGGAATTGCTGGGGCCAACGTCCTGACTTTC.

This clone has just a few counts. The chain has TRBV30 and TRBJ1-2, with TRBD1 matching over 8 bases. The V gene's germline CDR1 is GTSNPN and CDR2 SVGIG (reference sequence). V was pared by 4 bases and J by 8 bases, with 9 bases of the junction left unmatched. CDR3 length equals 13 residues. CDR3 sequence: CAWTAGGAGGYTF. The DNA for the CDR3 is TGTGCCTGGACGGCAGGGGGCGCGGGAGGCTACACCTTC. The whole variable domain, remainder taken from reference TRBV30 and TRBJ1-2, is SQTIHQWPATLVQPVGSPLSLECTVEGTSNPNLYWYRQAAGRGLQLLFYSVGIGQISSEVPQNLSASRPQDRQFILSSKKLLLSDSGFYLCAWTAGGAGGYTFGSGTRLTVV.

This chain joins TRBV7-2 and TRBJ2-5; 12 nucleotides agree with TRBD2. The germline gives CDR1 SGHTA, CDR2 FQGNSA. With V trimmed by 7 bases and J by 2 bases, 2 bases remained unmatched. The CDR3 covers 14 residues. As DNA, the CDR3 is TGTGCCAGCACTAGCGGGAGGGGGCAAGAGACCCAGTACTTC. It codes for CASTSGRGQETQYF.

The V and J genes are TRBV27 and TRBJ2-6, with D possibly being TRBD2 (6 bases). CDR1 is MNHEY, CDR2 SMNVEV, per germline (reference sequence). Trimming removed 11 bases from V and 4 bases from J, with 9 bases in between. CDR3 length: 12 residues. The CDR3 DNA reads as TGTGCCTCGGGGGACGGGGCCAACGTCCTGACTTTC. Translating it yields CASGDGANVLTF.

The rearrangement links TRBV5-1 to TRBJ2-7, with TRBD1 matching over 9 bases. From germline, CDR1 is SGHRS and CDR2 YFSETQ. The CDR3 runs to 15 residues. With 3 bases clipped from V and 3 bases from J, the junction kept 7 bases outside the gene matches. CDR3 residues: CASSSLTGQGYEQYF. DNA of the CDR3: TGCGCCAGCAGCTCCCTCACGGGACAGGGCTACGAGCAGTACTTC.

The rearrangement uses TRBV29-1 and TRBJ1-5; D possibly corresponds to TRBD1 (6 bases). There are 13 residues in the CDR3. V lost 5 bases to trimming and J lost 2 bases, with 10 bases between them. Germline V gene sequence: CDR1 SQVTM, CDR2 ANQGSEA. The CDR3 sequence: CSVLQGGNQPQHF. The CDR3 DNA follows: TGCAGCGTTTTACAGGGAGGCAATCAGCCCCAGCATTTT.

V usage is TRBV7-2 and J usage is TRBJ2-1; TRBD2 agrees at 7 bases. V shed 7 bases, J shed 5 bases, and the junction held 14 bases outside the gene matches. This CDR3 is 16 amino acids long. CDR1 SGHTA and CDR2 FQGNSA come from the germline V gene. The CDR3 nucleotides read TGTGCCAGCAAAATTTGGGGGGGGAGGCAAAACAATGAGCAGTTCTTC. Translating it yields CASKIWGGRQNNEQFF.

The chain couples TRBV27 to TRBJ2-5; TRBD2 might be the D (6 bases). V was pared by 6 bases and J by 7 bases, with 12 bases between. Per the germline V gene, CDR1 is MNHEY and CDR2 is SMNVEV (reference sequence). The CDR3 has 12 residues. CDR3 sequence (DNA): TGTGCCAGCAGCGGGGGAATCGGGACCCAGTACTTC. This gives the protein CASSGGIGTQYF.

The chain has TRBV6-5 and TRBJ2-3; possible D gene TRBD2, 6 bases. The CDR3 is 15 amino acids. The V gene lost 6 bases and the J gene lost 2 bases, with 15 bases spanning the gap. Germline V gene sequence: CDR1 MNHEY, CDR2 SVGAGI. The CDR3 DNA follows: TGTGCCAGCAGATTTCTGGCGGGGTACACAGATACGCAGTATTTT. Amino acid sequence: CASRFLAGYTDTQYF.

The chain links TRBV27 to TRBJ2-7; D is perhaps TRBD2 (5 bases). This CDR3 has 13 residues. The V and J ends lost 6 bases and 3 bases respectively, with 12 bases between them. Germline CDR1 reads MNHEY; CDR2 reads SMNVEV (reference sequence). The CDR3 bases are TGTGCCAGCAGCCCCAGAGGGCACTACGAGCAGTACTTC. Encoded protein: CASSPRGHYEQYF.

V gene TRBV4-1 combines with J gene TRBJ2-2; tentative D call: TRBD2 (5 bases). CDR3 length equals 17 residues. V was shortened by 3 bases and J by 1 base, with 15 bases between the two germline ends. The germline V gene encodes CDR1 MGHRA and CDR2 YSYEKL. CDR3 amino acids: CASSHPPASLNTGELFF. CDR3 in DNA: TGCGCCAGCAGCCACCCCCCGGCTAGCCTGAACACCGGGGAGCTGTTTTTT.

The gene calls are TRBV11-2 and TRBJ2-5; TRBD2 matches at 8 bases. This CDR3 has 15 residues. Germline V gene data show CDR1 as SGHAT and CDR2 as FQNNGV. V trimming: 5 bases; J trimming: 4 bases; junction bases outside the gene matches: 9. This CDR3 reads CASSPHPGLVETQYF. CDR3 nucleotides: TGTGCCAGCAGCCCACATCCGGGACTAGTAGAGACCCAGTACTTC.

The V call is TRBV5-8, the J call TRBJ2-4; 11 bases match TRBD2. V lost 4 bases to trimming and J lost 0 bases; unmatched junction nucleotides: 6. The germline CDR1 and CDR2 sequences are SGHTS and YDEGEE. This CDR3 comprises 17 residues. The CDR3 sequence is CASSLSGTSGAKNIQYF. The CDR3 DNA reads TGTGCCAGCAGCCTTTCCGGGACTAGCGGAGCCAAAAACATTCAGTACTTC.

V and J are TRBV5-1 and TRBJ1-1; D is uncertain. With 1 base removed from V and 0 bases from J, the gap between germline ends came to 10 bases. Germline-derived CDR1 and CDR2 are SGHRS and YFSETQ. The CDR3 is 15 residues long. This CDR3 reads CASSLRGSMNTEAFF. For the CDR3, the DNA is TGCGCCAGCAGCTTGAGAGGCAGTATGAACACTGAAGCTTTCTTT.

The V gene is TRBV7-8, the J gene TRBJ2-1; 9 nucleotides agree with TRBD2. The CDR3 totals 13 residues. With 3 bases clipped from V and 10 bases from J, the junction kept 4 bases outside the gene matches. Germline V gene sequence: CDR1 SGHVS, CDR2 FQNEAQ. CDR3 amino acids: CASSLGGTSEQFF. CDR3 DNA: TGTGCCAGCAGCTTGGGAGGGACTAGCGAGCAGTTCTTC.

The chain links TRBV4-3 to TRBJ2-5; D is unclear. Germline CDR1 and CDR2: LGHNA and YSLEER. V dropped 1 base and J dropped 2 bases, with 14 bases sitting between them. This CDR3 contains 16 residues. The CDR3 loop reads CASSQVRGSEQETQYF. The CDR3 region has the DNA TGCGCCAGCAGCCAAGTTAGAGGCTCTGAGCAAGAGACCCAGTACTTC.

The V call is TRBV18, the J call TRBJ2-7; 8 bases align to TRBD1. CDR1 is KGHSH and CDR2 is LQKENI in the germline V gene. This CDR3 contains 15 residues. Unmatched junction bases numbered 8, after V lost 1 base and J lost 6 bases. CDR3: CASSPRGTGVGEQYF. For the CDR3, the DNA is TGTGCCAGCTCACCACGGGGGACAGGCGTAGGCGAGCAGTACTTC.